The 14 T cell receptor beta chains below all came from one sample that was sequenced in a study of T cells in Graves' hyperthyroidism and ophthalmopathy. TCR beta CDR3 regions were amplified from RNA. The study used the HTBI primer set for a first-round RT-PCR of the TCR CDR3. MiXCR, applied by TCRdb to the multiplex PCR reads, yields one record per CDR3 protein. This table holds 700,000 to 950,000 distinct CDR3 sequences, approximately 40% found once. Sequencing input: blood. These receptors all stem from a woman aged 40 to 50 with Graves' hyperthyroidism.

This clonotype was found a few times. V is TRBV11-2 and J is TRBJ2-7, with TRBD2 matching over 8 bases. Germline lookup yields CDR1 SGHAT and CDR2 FQNNGV. The CDR3 has 14 residues. V was pared by 3 bases and J by 5 bases, with 6 bases of the junction left unmatched. Here the CDR3 DNA reads TGTGCCAGCAGCTTCCCAGATAGCGGGAACGAGCAGTACTTC. As protein: CASSFPDSGNEQYF.

In its sample, this clonotype was seen many times. V is TRBV29-1 and J is TRBJ1-2, with D perhaps TRBD1 (6 bases). This CDR3 region has 12 residues. The V and J ends lost 3 bases and 4 bases respectively, with 9 bases between them. The germline V gene encodes CDR1 SQVTM and CDR2 ANQGSEA. The CDR3, as DNA: TGCAGCGTTGATCTCAGGGGCTATGGCTACACCTTC. This sequence encodes CSVDLRGYGYTF. Filled out from reference TRBV29-1 and TRBJ1-2, the complete variable domain reads SAVISQKPSRDICQRGTSLTIQCQVDSQVTMMFWYRQQPGQSLTLIATANQGSEATYESGFVIDKFPISRPNLTFSTLTVSNMSPEDSSIYLCSVDLRGYGYTFGSGTRLTVV.

As to this clonotype: Possible read error: a much larger clone is one base away. The chain links TRBV19 to TRBJ1-2; D is perhaps TRBD1 (5 bases). The germline V gene encodes CDR1 LNHDA and CDR2 SQIVND (reference sequence). The CDR3 has 13 residues. The CDR3 region is CASIKTASGRYSF. The CDR3 DNA reads as TGTGCCAGTATTAAGACAGCGAGTGGTCGGTACAGCTTC. Supplemented by reference TRBV19 and TRBJ1-2, the full variable domain reads DGGITQSPKYLFRKEGQNVTLSCEQNLNHDAMYWYRQDPGQGLRLIYYSQIVNDFQKGDIAEGYSVSREKKESFPLTVTSAQKNPTAFYLCASIKTASGRYSFGSGTRLTVV.

This chain links TRBV10-2 with TRBJ1-2; no reliable D call. The CDR3 loop spans 13 amino acids. V lost 2 bases to trimming and J lost 8 bases, with 12 bases between them. CDR1 is WSHSY and CDR2 is SAAADI in the germline V gene. The chain's CDR3 is CASSEVLYGGYTF. For the CDR3, the DNA is TGCGCCAGCAGTGAGGTCCTATATGGGGGCTACACCTTC.

The V gene is TRBV7-9, the J gene TRBJ2-7, with TRBD1 as a possible D gene (6 bases). CDR1 and CDR2 (germline): SEHNR, FQNEAQ (reference sequence). V was pared by 6 bases and J by 5 bases, with 14 bases between. The CDR3 totals 13 residues. The CDR3 spells CASSWGRHDEQYF. The CDR3 DNA reads as TGTGCCAGCAGTTGGGGGCGTCACGACGAGCAGTACTTC. Using reference TRBV7-9 and TRBJ2-7 for the parts outside the CDR3, the full variable domain is DTGVSQNPRHKITKRGQNVTFRCDPISEHNRLYWYRQTLGQGPEFLTYFQNEAQLEKSRLLSDRFSAERPKGSFSTLEIQRTEQGDSAMYLCASSWGRHDEQYFGPGTRLTVT.

The chain employs TRBV20-1 and TRBJ1-4, with 9 bases that match TRBD1. Germline V gives CDR1 DFQATT, CDR2 SNEGSKA (reference sequence). V lost 6 bases to trimming and J lost 8 bases; unmatched junction nucleotides: 7. The CDR3 runs 13 residues. Here the CDR3 reads CSAERQGEEKLFF. CDR3 coding DNA: TGCAGTGCCGAGAGACAGGGGGAAGAAAAACTGTTTTTT.

Regarding this clonotype: Just one base apart from a much larger clone, this may be a read error. CDR3 bases: TGCAGCGTTAAGGCCGGGACAGCCGGAGCTTTCTTT. Its translation is CSVKAGTAGAFF. J is TRBJ1-1 and V is TRBV29-1; the match to TRBD1 covers 7 bases. CDR1 is SQVTM, CDR2 ANQGSEA, per germline. J was trimmed by 10 bases and V by 5 bases; bases with no gene match: 10. The CDR3 loop spans 12 amino acids. The whole variable domain, filled in from reference TRBV29-1 and TRBJ1-1, reads SAVISQKPSRDICQRGTSLTIQCQVDSQVTMMFWYRQQPGQSLTLIATANQGSEATYESGFVIDKFPISRPNLTFSTLTVSNMSPEDSSIYLCSVKAGTAGAFFGQGTRLTVV.

The V call is TRBV7-8, the J call TRBJ2-3; 7 nucleotides line up with TRBD2. This CDR3 region has 16 residues. Germline trimming cut 2 bases from V and 2 bases from J; bases unmatched to any gene: 7. Germline V lookup: CDR1 SGHVS, CDR2 FQNEAQ. The CDR3 DNA reads TGTGCCAGCAGCTTAATGGGGGGGACTCCCACAGATACGCAGTATTTT. Amino acids: CASSLMGGTPTDTQYF. The full variable domain, with the rest looked up from reference TRBV7-8 and TRBJ2-3, is GAGVSQSPRYKVAKRGQDVALRCDPISGHVSLFWYQQALGQGPEFLTYFQNEAQLDKSGLPSDRFFAERPEGSVSTLKIQRTQQEDSAVYLCASSLMGGTPTDTQYFGPGTRLTVL.

Ten or more counts support this clonotype. The V and J genes are TRBV5-1 and TRBJ2-2; 7 positions match TRBD1. CDR3 size: 14 residues. Germline V gene data show CDR1 as SGHRS and CDR2 as YFSETQ. The V gene end was trimmed by 4 bases and the J gene end by 7 bases; junction bases not matched to a gene: 7. For the CDR3, the DNA is TGCGCCAGCAGCCCTGACAGGGACGACGGGGAGCTGTTTTTT. Protein sequence: CASSPDRDDGELFF.

At least ten counts were recorded for this clonotype. As DNA, the CDR3 is TGTGCCAGCAGTTCACCAGGGAACTATGGCTACACCTTC. This gives the protein CASSSPGNYGYTF. The chain employs TRBV7-9 and TRBJ1-2; D may be TRBD1 (5 bases). The V end lost 6 bases, the J end lost 2 bases, and 10 bases lay between the germline ends. The CDR3 totals 13 residues. Germline assignment: CDR1 SEHNR and CDR2 FQNEAQ (reference sequence).

The chain employs TRBV10-3 and TRBJ1-1; D gene unclear. Trimming stripped 2 bases from V and 1 base from J, with 11 bases between. This CDR3 has 15 amino acids. Germline V gene sequence: CDR1 ENHRY, CDR2 SYGVKD. The chain's CDR3 is CAISEDVHRNTEAFF. The CDR3, as DNA: TGTGCCATCAGTGAGGACGTCCATAGGAACACTGAAGCTTTCTTT.

This clonotype was seen many times. The gene calls are TRBV7-9 and TRBJ1-3; maybe TRBD1 (5 bases). Trimming removed 5 bases from V and 2 bases from J, with 19 bases in between. In germline, CDR1 is SEHNR, CDR2 FQNEAQ (reference sequence). The CDR3 covers 17 residues. CDR3 amino acids: CASSAAGTFPAGNTIYF. The CDR3 DNA reads TGTGCCAGCAGCGCCGCCGGGACCTTCCCCGCTGGAAACACCATATATTTT.

This clonotype was counted many times. V usage is TRBV24-1 and J usage is TRBJ1-5; 9 bases align to TRBD1. Germline lookup yields CDR1 KGHDR and CDR2 SFDVKD. The junction had 15 bases not matched to a gene; V was cut back by 7 bases and J by 9 bases. There are 16 residues in the CDR3. The CDR3 nucleotides read TGTGCCACCAGCGGGACCACCGGGACAGGGCTATGGCCCCAGCATTTT. Amino acid sequence: CATSGTTGTGLWPQHF.

This clonotype was observed at least ten times. The chain recombines TRBV5-5 with TRBJ2-5; 15 positions match TRBD2. CDR3 length: 15 amino acids. Germline V lookup: CDR1 SGHKS, CDR2 YYEKEE (reference sequence). Unmatched junction bases numbered 1, after V lost 3 bases and J lost 4 bases. Here the CDR3 reads CASSWGLAGGETQYF. CDR3 bases: TGTGCCAGCAGCTGGGGACTAGCGGGAGGAGAGACCCAGTACTTC. Full variable domain (remainder filled in from reference TRBV5-5 and TRBJ2-5): DAGVTQSPTHLIKTRGQQVTLRCSPISGHKSVSWYQQVLGQGPQFIFQYYEKEERGRGNFPDRFSARQFPNYSSELNVNALLLGDSALYLCASSWGLAGGETQYFGPGTRLLVL.